This T cell receptor beta chain was retrieved from a study of T-cell reconstitution after alpha-beta-depleted transplantation in children. This clonotype was counted only a few times. The antigen remains unidentified. Library preparation (for TCRbeta) was performed with unique molecular identifiers. TCRdb ran MiXCR on the PCR reads and lists one entry per CDR3 protein. The table lists under 850,000 distinct CDR3 sequences, 10% to 15% of them singletons, with roughly 0.84% in the top ten. The CDR3 is 13 amino acids. V lost 8 bases and J lost 5; bases outside the gene matches: 8. General observations from the study: After one year, T-cell counts and TCRbeta diversity mostly came from new T cells. Alpha-beta T cells about two months after transplant reportedly derived from several hundred expanded graft clones. Surviving thymic progenitors and recipient T cells were the source of high TCRbeta diversity at day 60 in some patients.

Sequenced material: PBMCs, taken before TCRalphabeta/CD19-depleted stem cell transplant. The sequence came from a girl aged 2-10 years with congenital amegakaryocytic thrombocytopenia, due to receive a stem cell transplant. The chain has TRBV12-3 or TRBV12-4 and TRBJ1-1; TRBD1 matches 7 bases. CDR3 sequence reads: CASETGLGTEAFF. The CDR3 DNA is TGTGCCAGCGAGACAGGGCTGGGAACTGAAGCTTTCTTT.